The 4 T cell receptor beta chains given below trace back to one sample, sequenced in a study of blood T cell repertoires in COVID-19. Produced via immunoSEQ multiplex PCR; TCRdb's table is partial and in-frame only. The table shows approximately 20,000 clones, with 85% occurring only once. The sequenced material came from peripheral blood. The receptors stem from a man older than 75 with acute or convalescent COVID-19.

The sample holds one count of this clone. V is TRBV5-5 and J is TRBJ2-7, with TRBD2 as a possible D gene (6 bases). V was trimmed by 3 bases and J by 1 base, leaving 17 bases between them. Per germline, CDR1 SGHKS and CDR2 YYEKEE (reference sequence). The CDR3 is 16 amino acids. The CDR3 region has the DNA TGTGCCAGCAGCTGGGAGCGGGCGGGGCGGTCCTACGAGCAGTACTTC. This translates into CASSWERAGRSYEQYF.

V usage is TRBV2 and J usage is TRBJ1-4, with D perhaps TRBD1 (5 bases). V lost 0 bases and J 5 bases, leaving 16 bases between the germline ends. The CDR3 totals 17 residues. CDR1 is SNHLY and CDR2 is FYNNEI in the germline V gene. The CDR3 region is CASSEAHTGLRNEKLFF. The CDR3 DNA follows: TGTGCCAGCAGTGAAGCGCACACGGGACTAAGGAATGAAAAACTGTTTTTT.

The rearrangement uses TRBV6-6 and TRBJ1-1; D may be TRBD1 (6 bases). This CDR3 region has 13 residues. V shed 8 bases and J shed 3 bases, with 13 bases lying between them. The germline V gene encodes CDR1 MNHNY and CDR2 SVGAGI (reference sequence). The CDR3 DNA reads TGTGCCAGCCGGGGCGGGGGGCACACTGAAGCTTTCTTT. Translating it yields CASRGGGHTEAFF.

This chain connects TRBV16 to TRBJ2-7, with D possibly TRBD1 on 6 matching bases. V was clipped by 2 bases and J by 1 base, with 9 bases between them. Germline V gene sequence: CDR1 KGHSY, CDR2 FQNENV. CDR3 length: 14 residues. The CDR3 protein is CASSQRQGSYEQYF. The CDR3 DNA reads as TGTGCCAGCAGCCAACGCCAGGGGTCCTACGAGCAGTACTTC.